A single sample gave rise to the 23 T cell receptor beta chains below, sequenced in a study of T cell responses to AZD1222 COVID-19 vaccine. TCRdb's copy holds only in-frame clones and misses some; the assay was immunoSEQ multiplex PCR. The sample has some 180,000 clones, just over 90% seen once. The sample in question was peripheral blood, obtained 28 days after the second dose of the MenACWY control vaccine. All receptors come from an adult who received the MenACWY meningococcal vaccine as a control.

This clone was observed once. The rearrangement uses TRBV4-2 and TRBJ1-2; maybe TRBD1 (6 bases). CDR3 length: 15 amino acids. Looked up from germline, CDR1 is LGHNA and CDR2 is YNFKEQ. Trimming removed 1 base from V and 4 bases from J, with 13 bases in between. CDR3: CASSQGDGGGYGYTF. The CDR3 DNA sequence: TGTGCCAGCAGCCAAGGGGACGGGGGCGGCTATGGCTACACCTTC.

This chain joins TRBV11-3 and TRBJ2-7, with 12 bases matching TRBD2. Losses at the gene ends were 5 bases for V and 3 bases for J; bases not matched to a gene: 5. Per the germline V gene, CDR1 is SGHNT and CDR2 is YENEEA. The CDR3 extends over 15 amino acids. The CDR3, as DNA: TGTGCCAGCAGCCGGACTAGCGGGGAAAACTACGAGCAGTACTTC. It yields the protein CASSRTSGENYEQYF.

V is TRBV7-3 and J is TRBJ1-2; a possible D gene is TRBD1 (6 bases). Trimming shortened V by 2 bases and J by 1 base, and 11 bases separated the two germline ends. CDR1 is SGHTA and CDR2 is FQGTGA in the germline V gene. The CDR3 is made up of 15 amino acids. CDR3 in DNA: TGTGCCAGCAGCTTAGTCGCGGACAGTAACTATGGCTACACCTTC. Encoded protein: CASSLVADSNYGYTF.

The chain links TRBV19 to TRBJ2-7; TRBD1 matches at 9 bases. Germline CDR1 and CDR2: LNHDA and SQIVND (reference sequence). The CDR3 sequence is 15 residues long. The V and J ends lost 5 bases and 5 bases, in that order; junction bases with no gene match: 10. CDR3 sequence reads: CASSDTGTGSHEQYF. CDR3 nucleotides: TGTGCCAGTAGTGATACCGGGACAGGGTCCCACGAGCAGTACTTC.

This clone was found once. The chain joins TRBV10-3 to TRBJ1-1, with TRBD1 matching 9 bases. After removal of 2 bases from V and 4 bases from J, the junction contained 5 bases not matched to a gene. Germline-derived CDR1 and CDR2 are ENHRY and SYGVKD. CDR3 size: 15 residues. CDR3 sequence reads: CAISEAGTGSTEAFF. CDR3 DNA: TGTGCCATCAGTGAGGCCGGGACAGGGTCCACTGAAGCTTTCTTT.

The CDR3: CASSQEGLADHNEQFF. CDR3 sequence (DNA): TGCGCCAGCAGCCAGGAGGGACTAGCGGATCACAATGAGCAGTTCTTC. The chain links TRBV4-3 to TRBJ2-1; TRBD2 aligns across 11 bases. Germline CDR1 is LGHNA and CDR2 is YSLEER. This CDR3 contains 16 residues. The ends lost 3 bases at V and 5 bases at J; junction bases unmatched: 6.

This rearrangement joins TRBV28 to TRBJ1-5; weak D call: TRBD1 (6 bases). CDR1 is MDHEN, CDR2 SYDVKM, per germline. The CDR3 sequence is 15 residues long. V lost 7 bases to trimming and J lost 7 bases, with 20 bases between them. CDR3 sequence reads: CASITGTGRHQPQHF. Written as DNA, the CDR3 is TGTGCCAGCATCACGGGAACAGGGAGGCACCAGCCCCAGCATTTT.

V gene TRBV4-1 combines with J gene TRBJ2-3; unclear D gene. V was pared by 4 bases and J by 2 bases, with 13 bases between. The CDR3 runs to 15 residues. Germline V gene data show CDR1 as MGHRA and CDR2 as YSYEKL. For the CDR3, the DNA is TGCGCCAGCAGCCTCCTGTCGGGCGTCACAGATACGCAGTATTTT. It yields the protein CASSLLSGVTDTQYF.

The gene calls are TRBV19 and TRBJ1-6; D ambiguous. Germline-derived CDR1 and CDR2 are LNHDA and SQIVND (reference sequence). The V and J ends lost 6 bases and 6 bases respectively, with 12 bases between them. This CDR3 is built from 14 residues. The CDR3 is CASRDGGSNSPLHF. Written as DNA, the CDR3 is TGTGCCAGTAGAGACGGTGGTTCTAATTCACCCCTCCACTTT.

The chain is built from TRBV7-9 and TRBJ1-3; D is uncertain. The germline V and J ends were trimmed by 1 base and 0 bases, with 10 bases remaining between them. The CDR3 covers 16 residues. Germline CDR1 reads SEHNR; CDR2 reads FQNEAQ (reference sequence). The CDR3 region is CASSLVISSSGNTIYF. The CDR3 bases are TGTGCCAGCAGCTTAGTGATCAGCAGCTCTGGAAACACCATATATTTT.

As regards this clone: Germline and junction disagree at one end, which may indicate a read error. The chain has TRBV29-1 and TRBJ2-1; D may match TRBD1 or TRBD2 (5 bases each). The germline V gene encodes CDR1 SQVTM and CDR2 ANQGSEA. The CDR3 extends over 14 amino acids. CDR3 sequence: CSVEVASGGNEQFF. DNA for the CDR3: TGCAGCGTGGAAGTGGCCTCTGGGGGCAATGAGCAGTTCTTC.

The V and J genes are TRBV7-2 and TRBJ1-3; D is possibly TRBD1 (5 bases). Trimming left V 5 bases short and J 5 bases short, with 10 bases between. The CDR3 covers 13 residues. Germline values: CDR1 SGHTA, CDR2 FQGNSA. Written as DNA, the CDR3 is TGTGCCAGCAGCGGGGGGGATCGAAACACCATATATTTT. It is translated as CASSGGDRNTIYF.

The rearrangement joins TRBV10-2 to TRBJ1-5, with 10 bases aligning to TRBD1. Germline values: CDR1 WSHSY, CDR2 SAAADI. The CDR3 spans 15 residues. With V trimmed by 6 bases and J by 7 bases, 9 bases remained unmatched. CDR3 in DNA: TGCGCCAGCAGACCCGGGACAGGGGATAGGCAGCCCCAGCATTTT. Protein product: CASRPGTGDRQPQHF.

The chain uses TRBV28 and TRBJ2-2, with 8 bases matching TRBD1. The CDR3 runs to 15 residues. Looked up from germline, CDR1 is MDHEN and CDR2 is SYDVKM. The trim removed 2 bases at V and 2 bases at J, leaving 1 base unmatched. DNA of the CDR3: TGTGCCAGCAGTTTACAGGGGGCCAACACCGGGGAGCTGTTTTTT. This encodes CASSLQGANTGELFF.

This clone was found once. V gene TRBV19 combines with J gene TRBJ2-1, with D perhaps matching TRBD2 (6 bases). Germline CDR1 and CDR2: LNHDA and SQIVND (reference sequence). The CDR3 loop spans 13 amino acids. The V end was cut by 9 bases, the J end by 8 bases, with 17 bases between. The CDR3 bases are TGTGCCAGCCGGGACCGCGGGATGGATGAGCAGTTCTTC. Amino acid sequence: CASRDRGMDEQFF.

The chain uses TRBV19 and TRBJ1-3; no definite D call. This CDR3 region has 13 residues. Trimming removed 5 bases at V and 4 bases at J, with 9 bases between. CDR1 and CDR2 from the germline V gene are LNHDA and SQIVND (reference sequence). The CDR3: CASSEGFGNTIYF. In DNA, the CDR3 is TGTGCCAGTAGTGAGGGCTTCGGAAACACCATATATTTT.

The chain joins TRBV27 to TRBJ2-5; D possibly matches TRBD1 or TRBD2 (5 bases each). CDR3 length equals 15 residues. The V gene's germline CDR1 is MNHEY and CDR2 SMNVEV (reference sequence). Trimming removed 2 bases from V and 5 bases from J, with 15 bases in between. The CDR3 sequence is CASSLIQGASETQYF. The CDR3 region has the DNA TGTGCCAGCAGTTTAATCCAGGGAGCCTCGGAGACCCAGTACTTC.

The rearrangement joins TRBV4-3 to TRBJ2-1, with 8 bases aligning to TRBD2. After removal of 5 bases from V and 8 bases from J, the junction contained 17 bases not matched to a gene. The germline V gene has CDR1 LGHNA and CDR2 YSLEER. The CDR3 loop spans 17 amino acids. CDR3 protein: CASSSDPLAGGGDEQFF. In DNA, the CDR3 is TGCGCCAGCAGCTCGGATCCCCTAGCGGGTGGGGGGGATGAGCAGTTCTTC.

V is TRBV30 and J is TRBJ1-3; no clear D gene. Trimming removed 4 bases from V and 0 bases from J, with 4 bases in between. The CDR3 runs 12 residues. From germline, CDR1 is GTSNPN and CDR2 SVGIG (reference sequence). The DNA for the CDR3 is TGTGCCTGGAAGGACTCTGGAAACACCATATATTTT. Residues: CAWKDSGNTIYF.

The V call is TRBV7-9, the J call TRBJ1-2; tentative D call: TRBD1 (5 bases). CDR1 SEHNR and CDR2 FQNEAQ come from the germline V gene (reference sequence). V lost 2 bases to trimming and J lost 5 bases, with 12 bases between them. CDR3 size: 14 residues. The CDR3 DNA sequence: TGTGCCAGCAGCTTAATAGGGACCGTGTATGGCTACACCTTC. As protein: CASSLIGTVYGYTF. Looking up the rest from reference TRBV7-9 and TRBJ1-2 gives the full variable domain: DTGVSQNPRHKITKRGQNVTFRCDPISEHNRLYWYRQTLGQGPEFLTYFQNEAQLEKSRLLSDRFSAERPKGSFSTLEIQRTEQGDSAMYLCASSLIGTVYGYTFGSGTRLTVV.

The chain couples TRBV12-5 to TRBJ1-3; D is perhaps TRBD1 (5 bases). The CDR3 length is 15 residues. Germline V CDR1 and CDR2: LGHNT, FRNRAP. V lost 2 bases and J 5 bases, leaving 13 bases between the germline ends. The CDR3 protein is CASGLMGDPRNTIYF. The CDR3 nucleotides are TGTGCTAGTGGTTTGATGGGGGATCCTCGAAACACCATATATTTT.

As to this clone: Other DNA sequences in this sample translate to the same CDR3. This chain joins TRBV27 and TRBJ1-5; TRBD1 agrees at 10 bases. J lost 2 bases, V lost 6 bases, and 4 bases had no gene match. The CDR3 loop spans 15 amino acids. Germline V gene lookup returns CDR1 MNHEY and CDR2 SMNVEV (reference sequence). The CDR3: CASSTGTGGNQPQHF. DNA of the CDR3: TGTGCCAGCAGCACCGGGACAGGGGGCAATCAGCCCCAGCATTTT.

The chain joins TRBV29-1 to TRBJ2-3; D is uncertain. This CDR3 is 12 amino acids long. CDR1 SQVTM and CDR2 ANQGSEA come from the germline V gene. Trimming shortened V by 5 bases and J by 2 bases, and 8 bases separated the two germline ends. The chain's CDR3 is CSVTGPTDTQYF. DNA of the CDR3: TGCAGCGTTACCGGACCCACAGATACGCAGTATTTT.